This TCR beta chain was found in a study of OX40 agonist ivuxolimab in advanced cancers. Study details: Ivuxolimab, which patients received intravenously every 2 weeks, was dosed at 0.01 to 10 mg/kg.

Measured with immunoSEQ multiplex PCR; TCRdb has only the in-frame clones, and not every one. This sample has 53,000 or so clones; over 80% occur once, and the top ten carry approximately 0.4%. Germline V gives CDR1 SNHLY, CDR2 FYNNEI. Deletions cut 6 bases from V and 4 bases from J, with 7 bases between. The length of the CDR3 is 12 residues. No patient had autoimmune disease or received systemic immunosuppression. The rearrangement joins TRBV2 to TRBJ2-1; D might be TRBD1 (6 bases). The material sequenced was CD4+ or CD8+ T cells sorted from blood, taken in a trial of the OX40 agonist ivuxolimab. The clonotype originates from an adult with an advanced solid tumor such as melanoma, head and neck, liver or kidney cancer. The CDR3 loop reads CASRQGYNEQFF. The CDR3 nucleotides are TGTGCCAGCAGACAGGGTTACAATGAGCAGTTCTTC. The entire variable domain, with the rest obtained from reference TRBV2 and TRBJ2-1, is as follows: EPEVTQTPSHQVTQMGQEVILRCVPISNHLYFYWYRQILGQKVEFLVSFYNNEISEKSEIFDDQFSVERPDGSNFTLKIRSTKLEDSAMYFCASRQGYNEQFFGPGTRLTVL.